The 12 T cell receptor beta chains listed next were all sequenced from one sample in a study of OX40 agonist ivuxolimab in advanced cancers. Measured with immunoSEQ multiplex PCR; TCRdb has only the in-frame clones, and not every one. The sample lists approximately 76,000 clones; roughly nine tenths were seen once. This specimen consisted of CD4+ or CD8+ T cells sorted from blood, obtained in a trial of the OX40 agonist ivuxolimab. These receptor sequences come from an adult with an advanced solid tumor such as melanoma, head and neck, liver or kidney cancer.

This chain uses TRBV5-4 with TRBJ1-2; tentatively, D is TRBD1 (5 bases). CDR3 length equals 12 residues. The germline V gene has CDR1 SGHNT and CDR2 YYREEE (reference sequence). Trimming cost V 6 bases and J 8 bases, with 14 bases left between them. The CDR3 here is CASNSRVGGYTF. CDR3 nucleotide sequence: TGTGCCAGCAACTCCAGGGTAGGGGGCTACACCTTC.

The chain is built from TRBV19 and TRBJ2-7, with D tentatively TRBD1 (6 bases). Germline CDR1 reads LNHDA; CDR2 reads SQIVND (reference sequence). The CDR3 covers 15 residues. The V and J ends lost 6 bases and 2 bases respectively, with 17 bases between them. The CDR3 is CASSSGRGPAYEQYF. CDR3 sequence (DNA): TGTGCCAGTAGCTCCGGCAGGGGCCCTGCCTACGAGCAGTACTTC. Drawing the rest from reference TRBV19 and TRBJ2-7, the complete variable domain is DGGITQSPKYLFRKEGQNVTLSCEQNLNHDAMYWYRQDPGQGLRLIYYSQIVNDFQKGDIAEGYSVSREKKESFPLTVTSAQKNPTAFYLCASSSGRGPAYEQYFGPGTRLTVT.

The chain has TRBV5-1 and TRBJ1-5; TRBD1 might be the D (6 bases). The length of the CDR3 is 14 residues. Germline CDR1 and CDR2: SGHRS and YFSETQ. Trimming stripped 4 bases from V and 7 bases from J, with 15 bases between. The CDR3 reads CASSKDSPGQPQHF. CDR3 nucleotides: TGCGCCAGCAGCAAGGACAGCCCTGGCCAGCCCCAGCATTTT.

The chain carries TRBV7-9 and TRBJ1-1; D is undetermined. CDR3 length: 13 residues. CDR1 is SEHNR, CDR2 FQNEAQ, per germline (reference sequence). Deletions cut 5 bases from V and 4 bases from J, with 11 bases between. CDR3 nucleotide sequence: TGTGCCAGCAGCCCTGAGTGGGGCACTGAAGCTTTCTTT. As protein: CASSPEWGTEAFF.

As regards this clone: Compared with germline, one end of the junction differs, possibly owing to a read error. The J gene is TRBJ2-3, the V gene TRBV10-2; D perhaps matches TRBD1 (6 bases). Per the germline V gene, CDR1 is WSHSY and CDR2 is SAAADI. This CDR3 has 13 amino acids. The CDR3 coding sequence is TGCGCCAGCAATGAGGGGGGCACAGATACGCAGTATTTT. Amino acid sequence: CASNEGGTDTQYF.

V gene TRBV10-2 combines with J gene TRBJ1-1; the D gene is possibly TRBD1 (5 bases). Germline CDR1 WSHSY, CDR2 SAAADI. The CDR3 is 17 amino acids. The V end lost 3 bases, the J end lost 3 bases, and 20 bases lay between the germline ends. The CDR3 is CASSDPGRGLGDTEAFF. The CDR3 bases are TGCGCCAGCAGTGACCCCGGCCGGGGCTTGGGTGACACTGAAGCTTTCTTT.

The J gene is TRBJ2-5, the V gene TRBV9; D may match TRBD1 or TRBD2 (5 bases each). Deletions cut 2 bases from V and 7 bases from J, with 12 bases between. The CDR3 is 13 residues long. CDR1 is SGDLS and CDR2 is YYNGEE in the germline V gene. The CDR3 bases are TGTGCCAGCAGCGTTCAGGGCGCGGGGACCCAGTACTTC. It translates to CASSVQGAGTQYF.

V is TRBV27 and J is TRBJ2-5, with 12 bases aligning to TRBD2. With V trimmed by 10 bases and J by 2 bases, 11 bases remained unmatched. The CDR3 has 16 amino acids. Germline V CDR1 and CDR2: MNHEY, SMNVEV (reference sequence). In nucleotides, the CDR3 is TGTGCCACCTGTCGGCTAGCGGGGGGGATACAAGAGACCCAGTACTTC. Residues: CATCRLAGGIQETQYF.

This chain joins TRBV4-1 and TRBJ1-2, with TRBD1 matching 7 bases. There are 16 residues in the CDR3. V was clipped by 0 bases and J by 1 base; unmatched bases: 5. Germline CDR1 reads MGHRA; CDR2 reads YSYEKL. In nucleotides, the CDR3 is TGCGCCAGCAGCCAAGATAGTGGGACAGTTAACTATGGCTACACCTTC. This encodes CASSQDSGTVNYGYTF.

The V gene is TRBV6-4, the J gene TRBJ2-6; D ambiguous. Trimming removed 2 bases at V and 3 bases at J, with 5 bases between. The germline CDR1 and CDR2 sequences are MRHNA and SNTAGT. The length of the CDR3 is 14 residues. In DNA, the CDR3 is TGTGCCAGCAGTGACAGGGTTGGGGCCAACGTCCTGACTTTC. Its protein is CASSDRVGANVLTF.

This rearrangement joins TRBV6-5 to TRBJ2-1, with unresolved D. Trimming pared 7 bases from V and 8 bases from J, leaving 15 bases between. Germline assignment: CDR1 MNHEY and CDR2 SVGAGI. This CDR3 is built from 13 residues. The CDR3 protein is CASIPHSGHEQFF. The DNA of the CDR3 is TGTGCCAGCATCCCCCACTCCGGCCATGAGCAGTTCTTC.

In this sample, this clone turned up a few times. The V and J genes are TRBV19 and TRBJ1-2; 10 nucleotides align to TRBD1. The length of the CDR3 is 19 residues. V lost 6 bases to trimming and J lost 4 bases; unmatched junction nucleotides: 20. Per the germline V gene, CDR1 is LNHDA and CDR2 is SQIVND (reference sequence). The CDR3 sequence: CASSPRPTGTGVYSYGYTF. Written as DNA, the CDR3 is TGTGCCAGTAGCCCACGCCCTACCGGGACAGGGGTTTACTCCTATGGCTACACCTTC.